The subject of this entry is one T cell receptor beta chain. Its target is not known. These data originate in a study of graft-versus-host responses after intestinal transplantation. Assay used: immunoSEQ multiplex PCR; TCRdb lists only in-frame clones, some missing. Of tens of thousands of clones listed, more than 75% are singletons. General observations from the study: Among recipient marrow samples, GvH clones were found; some appeared first in ileum or blood.

This CDR3 is built from 11 residues. Germline V gene sequence: CDR1 MNHEY, CDR2 SVGAGI. Deletions cut 7 bases from V and 6 bases from J, with 8 bases between. The sequencing here drew on PBMCs, taken about 4 months after intestinal transplantation. This receptor was obtained from a human patient who received an intestinal transplant, so some T cells may come from the graft donor. The rearrangement uses TRBV6-5 and TRBJ2-3; the D is unclear. The CDR3 DNA sequence: TGTGCCAGCACCTCTGGGGATACGCAGTATTTT. This sequence encodes CASTSGDTQYF.